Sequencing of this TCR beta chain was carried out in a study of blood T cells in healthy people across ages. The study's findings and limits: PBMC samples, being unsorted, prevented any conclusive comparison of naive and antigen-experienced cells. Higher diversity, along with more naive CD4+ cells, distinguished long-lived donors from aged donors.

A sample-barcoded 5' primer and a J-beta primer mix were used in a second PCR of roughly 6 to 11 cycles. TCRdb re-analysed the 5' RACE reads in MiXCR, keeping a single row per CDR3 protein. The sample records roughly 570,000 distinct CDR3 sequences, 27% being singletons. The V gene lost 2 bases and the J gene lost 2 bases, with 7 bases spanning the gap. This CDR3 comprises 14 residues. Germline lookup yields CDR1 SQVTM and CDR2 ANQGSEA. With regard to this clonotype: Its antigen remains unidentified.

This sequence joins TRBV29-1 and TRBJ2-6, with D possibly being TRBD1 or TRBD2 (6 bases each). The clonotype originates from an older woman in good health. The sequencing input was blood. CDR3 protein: CSVERGAGANVLTF. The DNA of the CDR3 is TGCAGCGTTGAAAGGGGGGCTGGGGCCAACGTCCTGACTTTC.